The rows below give T cell receptor beta chains drawn from one sample of a study of immune evolution from preneoplasia to lung adenocarcinoma. Repertoires were generated with immunoSEQ multiplex PCR, while TCRdb's copy carries only in-frame clones and drops some. Among 10,000 to 13,000 clones, 82% were seen once, and the ten largest hold roughly 1.6%. The sample was FFPE minimally invasive lung adenocarcinoma tissue. The receptors come from a person aged 70 to 85 with lung adenocarcinoma. Both conserved end residues are part of each CDR3. D genes are given only for firm matches. Rows may omit the clone size; those that give it use once, few, many or a size class.

>TRBV5-6|TRBJ1-1|-|-
TGTGCCAGCAGCCAGCTTGACAGGTCCCTCTTCCTGAACACTGAAGCTTTCTTT
CASSQLDRSLFLNTEAFF
>TRBV2|TRBJ2-3|TRBD2|-
TGTGCCAGCGGGGGGGGAGCAGATACGCAGTATTTT
CASGGGADTQYF
>TRBV11-3|TRBJ1-3|TRBD1|once
TGTGCCAGCAGCTTCGGACAGGGGGCTTCTGGAAACACCATATATTTT
CASSFGQGASGNTIYF
>TRBV5-1|TRBJ2-1|TRBD2|-
TGCGCCAGCAGCTGGCGACTAGCGGGAGGGCCAGGCAATGAGCAGTTCTTC
CASSWRLAGGPGNEQFF
>TRBV11-2|TRBJ2-7|-|-
TGTGCCAGCAGCCTCAGGGTAGGCGAGCAGTACTTC
CASSLRVGEQYF
>TRBV6-1|TRBJ1-6|-|-
TGTGCCAGCACGAGAGGGGTAGAAGTGTCACCCCTCCACTTT
CASTRGVEVSPLHF
>TRBV5-1|TRBJ1-1|-|few
TGCGCCAGCAGCTCGGGAGTCGGAGGGACTGAAGCTTTCTTT
CASSSGVGGTEAFF
>TRBV7-2|TRBJ2-4|-|few
TGTGCCAGCAGCTTAGAATTTGGTATAGCCAAAAACATTCAGTACTTC
CASSLEFGIAKNIQYF
>TRBV7-9|TRBJ2-5|TRBD2|-
TGTGCCAGCAGCTTAGGTATAGCGGGAGAAAAAAAAGAGACCCAGTACTTC
CASSLGIAGEKKETQYF
>TRBV5-4|TRBJ1-5|TRBD1|-
TGTGCCAGCAGCCTTGACAGGGGGCAAAATCAGCCCCAGCATTTT
CASSLDRGQNQPQHF
>TRBV27|TRBJ1-3|TRBD1|once
TGTGCCAGCAGTGCAAGACAGGGTAGAAACACCATATATTTT
CASSARQGRNTIYF
>TRBV7-4|TRBJ2-7|TRBD2|-
TGTGCCAGCAGCTGGACTAGCGGGGGGGCCTACGAGCAGTACTTC
CASSWTSGGAYEQYF
>TRBV25-1|TRBJ1-5|-|-
TGTGCCAGCAGTGAGGGGACAATTAGCAATCAGCCCCAGCATTTT
CASSEGTISNQPQHF
>TRBV5-1|TRBJ1-2|-|-
TGCGCCAGCAGCTTGACAGGCGGAAAAGGCTACACCTTC
CASSLTGGKGYTF
>TRBV19|TRBJ1-6|-|-
TGTGCCAGTAGTCTTGGTTCGGCCGGGATCCCCCTCCACTTT
CASSLGSAGIPLHF
>TRBV9|TRBJ2-5|TRBD2|-
TGTGCCAGCAGCGTAGCTCACACTAGCGGGAGGGTTGGGGAGACCCAGTACTTC
CASSVAHTSGRVGETQYF